The TCR beta chain described here comes from a study of control samples from healthy donors and cancer patients. Here immunoSEQ multiplex PCR was the method, and the copy in TCRdb shows in-frame clones only, minus some. The sample lists roughly 94,000 clones; approximately 88% were seen once. Germline V gives CDR1 SGHNT, CDR2 YENEEA. CDR3 size: 16 residues. The J segment lost 10 bases and the V segment lost 4 bases, leaving 14 bases of the junction unmatched. The receptor comes from a man between 70 and 80 years old with lung cancer. This rearrangement joins TRBV11-3 to TRBJ2-1; 9 bases map to TRBD2. The specimen sequenced was PBMCs. CDR3 region: CASSSSGTSPTGEQFF. CDR3 sequence (DNA): TGTGCCAGCAGCTCCTCCGGGACTAGCCCTACAGGGGAGCAGTTCTTC.